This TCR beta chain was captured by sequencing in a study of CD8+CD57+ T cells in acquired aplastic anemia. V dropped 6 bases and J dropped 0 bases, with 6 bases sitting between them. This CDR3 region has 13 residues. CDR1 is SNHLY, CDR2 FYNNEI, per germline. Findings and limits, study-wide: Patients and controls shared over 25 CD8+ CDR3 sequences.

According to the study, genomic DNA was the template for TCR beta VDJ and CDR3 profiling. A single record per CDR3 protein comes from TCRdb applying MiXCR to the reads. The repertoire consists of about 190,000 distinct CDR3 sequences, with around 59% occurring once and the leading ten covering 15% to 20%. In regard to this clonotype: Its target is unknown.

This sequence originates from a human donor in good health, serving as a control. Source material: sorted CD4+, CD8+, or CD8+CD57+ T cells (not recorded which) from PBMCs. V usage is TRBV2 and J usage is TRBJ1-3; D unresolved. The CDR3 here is CASSRASGNTIYF. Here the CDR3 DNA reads TGTGCCAGCAGCAGAGCCTCTGGAAACACCATATATTTT.